This is a list of T cell receptor beta chains from one sample in a study of radiotherapy plus CTLA-4 blockade in lung cancer. Some clones are missing from TCRdb's copy, which holds only in-frame ones; the method was immunoSEQ multiplex PCR. The sample comprises approximately 110,000 clones, roughly four fifths of which are singletons, and about 3.5% rests with the top ten. Sequences were derived from peripheral blood, sampled from a patient treated with radiotherapy plus ipilimumab. The receptors were sampled from a human donor with non-small cell lung cancer that progressed on radiotherapy plus ipilimumab. Some clones in this sample may be carry-over from other donors' samples. The CDR3 runs from the conserved cysteine through the conserved F or W. A D gene is named only where the DNA matches it firmly. Clone size is given for some rows only: seen once, a few or many times, or a class if the clone is expanded.

j_call,d_call,v_call,clone_size,cdr3_aa,cdr3_nt
TRBJ2-7,.,TRBV28,.,CASSLWSEDEQYF,TGTGCCAGCAGTTTATGGTCCGAAGACGAGCAGTACTTC
TRBJ2-1,.,TRBV19,.,CASSIEGGVYNEQFF,TGTGCCAGTAGTATAGAAGGGGGAGTTTACAATGAGCAGTTCTTC
TRBJ2-7,TRBD1,TRBV6-6,once,CASSYSSMGQTYEQYF,TGTGCCAGCAGTTACTCGTCTATGGGACAGACCTACGAGCAGTACTTC
TRBJ2-1,.,TRBV15,.,CATSTAGASAWQFF,TGTGCCACCAGCACGGCAGGGGCCTCGGCGTGGCAGTTCTTC
TRBJ1-3,.,TRBV7-9,.,CASSPPFRLGNTIYF,TGTGCCAGCAGCCCCCCATTCAGATTAGGAAACACCATATATTTT
TRBJ2-1,TRBD1,TRBV10-3,.,CAAGTGDEQFF,TGTGCCGCCGGGACAGGGGATGAGCAGTTCTTC
TRBJ1-2,TRBD1,TRBV30,.,CAWSREGARVRYTF,TGTGCCTGGAGTAGGGAGGGGGCGCGGGTCCGCTACACCTTC
TRBJ1-2,.,TRBV7-2,.,CASSGEGWYGYTF,TGTGCCAGCAGTGGGGAGGGATGGTATGGCTACACCTTC
TRBJ2-3,TRBD1,TRBV5-1,.,CASSSGTALDTQYF,TGCGCCAGCAGCTCCGGGACAGCGTTAGATACGCAGTATTTT
TRBJ1-2,.,TRBV5-1,.,CASSLAGGPGYTF,TGCGCCAGCAGCTTGGCCGGGGGGCCTGGCTACACCTTC
TRBJ2-2,TRBD1,TRBV6-6,.,CAPKGADTGELFF,TGTGCTCCAAAGGGGGCGGACACCGGGGAGCTGTTTTTT
TRBJ1-6,.,TRBV10-3,.,CAISVGRDEPLHF,TGTGCCATCAGTGTCGGCAGGGACGAACCCCTCCACTTT
TRBJ2-5,.,TRBV5-1,.,CASSFFGETQYF,TGCGCCAGCAGCTTTTTTGGAGAGACCCAGTACTTC
TRBJ2-2,.,TRBV15,.,CATSRQYGSNTGELFF,TGTGCCACCAGCAGACAGTATGGATCGAACACCGGGGAGCTGTTTTTT
TRBJ2-7,TRBD2,TRBV18,.,CASSPPGAGGEQYF,TGTGCCAGCTCACCACCAGGGGCGGGAGGCGAGCAGTACTTC
TRBJ2-7,TRBD1,TRBV6-1,.,CASSGQGNSYEQYF,TGTGCCAGCAGTGGACAGGGTAACTCCTACGAGCAGTACTTC
TRBJ1-3,.,TRBV5-1,.,CASSLALTGGNTIYF,TGCGCCAGCAGCTTGGCCCTGACGGGGGGAAACACCATATATTTT
TRBJ2-6,.,TRBV7-2,.,CASSPTGSHSGANVLTF,TGTGCCAGCAGCCCCACAGGGTCCCACTCTGGGGCCAACGTCCTGACTTTC
TRBJ1-2,TRBD1,TRBV18,.,CASSPTGEYGYTF,TGTGCCAGCTCGCCGACAGGGGAGTATGGCTACACCTTC
TRBJ2-1,.,TRBV14,.,CASSQSTWGEQFF,TGTGCCAGCAGCCAATCCACCTGGGGTGAGCAGTTCTTC
TRBJ2-7,.,TRBV5-6,.,CASSLVEATYEQYF,TGTGCCAGCAGCTTGGTGGAAGCAACCTACGAGCAGTACTTC
TRBJ2-1,.,TRBV5-4,.,CASSPAPVPSYNEQFF,TGTGCCAGCAGCCCAGCTCCCGTTCCTTCCTACAATGAGCAGTTCTTC
TRBJ2-3,TRBD2,TRBV2,.,CASSSGTRGLDTQYF,TGTGCCAGCAGTTCCGGGACTAGGGGTTTAGATACGCAGTATTTT
TRBJ1-6,TRBD1,TRBV7-9,.,CASSLDGGTGGSPLHF,TGTGCCAGCAGCTTAGATGGGGGGACAGGGGGCTCACCCCTCCACTTT
TRBJ1-4,.,TRBV6-4,.,CASSAASQNEKLFF,TGTGCCAGCAGTGCGGCATCACAAAATGAAAAACTGTTTTTT
TRBJ2-4,.,TRBV5-4,.,CASSPGGVLGNIQYF,TGTGCCAGCAGCCCCGGGGGCGTCCTTGGAAACATTCAGTACTTC
TRBJ2-5,.,TRBV6-1,.,CASRMGNQETQYF,TGTGCCAGCAGAATGGGGAACCAAGAGACCCAGTACTTC
TRBJ1-4,.,TRBV27,.,CASRSQGTNEKLFF,TGTGCCAGCAGGTCACAGGGAACTAATGAAAAACTGTTTTTT
TRBJ2-7,.,TRBV6-1,few,CASSEFYEQYF,TGTGCCAGCAGTGAATTCTACGAGCAGTACTTC
TRBJ1-2,TRBD1,TRBV5-1,.,CASSSGGRLYGYTF,TGCGCCAGCAGCTCAGGGGGGAGGTTGTATGGCTACACCTTC
TRBJ2-1,.,TRBV7-9,.,CASRGLYSYNEQFF,TGTGCCAGCAGGGGACTCTACTCCTACAATGAGCAGTTCTTC
TRBJ1-2,.,TRBV28,.,CASTGALWGYTF,TGTGCCAGCACGGGGGCTCTATGGGGCTACACCTTC
TRBJ1-5,TRBD1,TRBV27,.,CASRSHAGLQGESNQPQHF,TGTGCCAGCCGTTCCCATGCAGGGTTACAGGGGGAAAGCAATCAGCCCCAGCATTTT
TRBJ1-5,TRBD1,TRBV5-3,.,CARRLPGQNSGGNQPQHF,TGTGCCAGAAGATTGCCGGGACAGAATTCGGGGGGCAATCAGCCCCAGCATTTT
TRBJ2-7,TRBD1,TRBV30,.,CAWSVGTDNSYEQYF,TGTGCCTGGAGTGTCGGGACAGACAATTCCTACGAGCAGTACTTC
TRBJ1-5,.,TRBV4-2,.,CASSQEPNPSNQPQHF,TGTGCCAGCAGCCAAGAACCCAACCCTAGCAATCAGCCCCAGCATTTT
TRBJ1-2,TRBD1,TRBV28,.,CASSPTGGNYGYTF,TGTGCCAGCAGTCCTACAGGGGGAAACTATGGCTACACCTTC
TRBJ1-5,.,TRBV2,.,CASRTSTGTGNQPQHF,TGTGCCAGCAGAACATCGACCGGGACTGGCAATCAGCCCCAGCATTTT
TRBJ2-3,TRBD2,TRBV7-3,.,CASSLKGLAGGRTDTQYF,TGTGCCAGCAGCTTAAAGGGGCTAGCGGGGGGACGCACAGATACGCAGTATTTT
TRBJ2-7,.,TRBV6-6,.,CASSYRDRAYEQYF,TGTGCCAGCAGTTACCGGGATAGAGCTTACGAGCAGTACTTC
TRBJ1-1,.,TRBV11-3,.,CASSQGTNTEAFF,TGTGCCAGCAGCCAGGGGACGAACACTGAAGCTTTCTTT
TRBJ1-2,.,TRBV5-1,.,CASSLGGNYGYTF,TGCGCCAGCAGCTTGGGGGGGAACTATGGCTACACCTTC
TRBJ2-2,TRBD1,TRBV13,once,CASSFRPQGFTGELFF,TGTGCCAGCAGCTTTAGGCCACAGGGGTTCACCGGGGAGCTGTTTTTT
TRBJ1-4,.,TRBV20-1,.,CSARIEKLFF,TGCAGTGCGAGAATTGAAAAACTGTTTTTT
TRBJ2-1,.,TRBV7-7,.,CASSLIQGSVDEQFF,TGTGCTAGCAGCCTCATTCAGGGTAGTGTCGATGAGCAGTTCTTC
TRBJ2-3,TRBD2,TRBV7-2,.,CASSIKAGGTTDTQYF,TGTGCCAGCAGCATAAAAGCGGGGGGGACCACAGATACGCAGTATTTT
TRBJ1-1,.,TRBV6-6,.,CASSYGELTEAFF,TGTGCCAGCAGTTACGGGGAGCTCACTGAAGCTTTCTTT